These T cell receptor beta chains were read from a single sample in a study of T cells in Graves' hyperthyroidism and ophthalmopathy. TCRdb reanalysed the multiplex PCR reads using MiXCR and keeps one entry per CDR3 protein. Counted here are roughly 360,000 distinct CDR3 sequences, about 13% occurring once; the ten biggest clones make up roughly 20%. Sequencing input: blood. Every receptor here comes from a man aged 25 to 45 with Graves' hyperthyroidism that later progressed to Graves' ophthalmopathy. Both conserved end residues are part of each CDR3.

>15|TRBJ2-7|TRBV6-5
CASSYASGGTYEQYF
>17|TRBJ2-1|TRBV20-1
CSAKGVLTGTSYNEQFF
>15|TRBJ1-1|TRBV6-1
CASTKTRGIDTEAFF
>17|TRBJ1-5|TRBV4-1
CASSRNYRGGSNQPQHF
>12|TRBJ1-2|TRBV30
CAWSQGGYGYTF
>14|TRBJ2-2|TRBV6-1
CASSDAGRTGELFF
>14|TRBJ2-7|TRBV5-5
CASSLEGYSYEQYF
>17|TRBJ2-6|TRBV5-1
CASSYTALAGAYNVLTF
>13|TRBJ1-2|TRBV27
CASRQGTMAGYTF
>16|TRBJ2-2|TRBV6-1
CASRRLAGGPNGELFF
>15|TRBJ2-7|TRBV7-8
CASSSRQGKSGEQYF
>17|TRBJ2-7|TRBV27
CASSWFGTSGGTYEQYF
>14|TRBJ1-5|TRBV4-1
CASSQDGGLQPQHF
>14|TRBJ2-2|TRBV2
CASTVTGRTGELFF
>14|TRBJ1-4|TRBV6-1
CASSRTKGNEKLFF
>13|TRBJ1-6|TRBV4-1
CASSQRWNSPLHF
>15|TRBJ2-7|TRBV20-1
CSASGNSGGGVKQYF
>16|TRBJ1-3|TRBV2
CASSAKGLGSGNTIYF
>14|TRBJ1-1|TRBV19
CASSIVDRQGRAFF
>15|TRBJ2-7|TRBV5-1
CASSLVTGWGYEQYF
>13|TRBJ1-2|TRBV19
CASKEQGTYGYTF
>15|TRBJ1-1|TRBV28
CASSLAGTGGFEAFF
>14|TRBJ2-6|TRBV3-1
CASSQGAGANVLTF
>16|TRBJ2-2|TRBV7-9
CASTVSRARGTGELFF
>13|TRBJ2-1|TRBV12-3/TRBV12-4
CASSLLTGDEQFF
>16|TRBJ2-1|TRBV20-1
CSARGVSGGLHNEQFF
>17|TRBJ2-1|TRBV7-8
CASSLRDDRRPNNEQFF
>15|TRBJ2-1|TRBV6-1
CASSLGRGIYNEQFF
>16|TRBJ1-5|TRBV28
CASSFRASYSNQPQHF
>13|TRBJ1-1|TRBV10-2
CASSAVGGTEAFF
>14|TRBJ2-5|TRBV7-9
CASSTTGRQETQYF
>16|TRBJ2-2|TRBV20-1
CSARDDFDWVAGELFF
>14|TRBJ2-5|TRBV18
CARSPPGQGETQYF
>15|TRBJ1-2|TRBV12-3/TRBV12-4
CASSLGGATSYGYTF
>16|TRBJ1-1|TRBV27
CASSLSIYQGTTEAFF
>12|TRBJ1-1|TRBV30
CAWSGGPTEAFF
>14|TRBJ1-2|TRBV9
CASSPPENNYGYTF
>15|TRBJ1-5|TRBV7-2
CASSLVTGEEQPQHF
>14|TRBJ1-2|TRBV4-1
CASSQGQVLGGYTF
>16|TRBJ1-2|TRBV6-5
CASSYLTGGVFYGYTF
>17|TRBJ2-5|TRBV3-1
CASSSRGLAGGQETQYF
>14|TRBJ1-3|TRBV28
CASSTFFTGNTIYF
>17|TRBJ2-2|TRBV2
CASRYPFGGGNTGELFF
>16|TRBJ2-7|TRBV27
CASSLLRLAGKYEQYF
>16|TRBJ1-4|TRBV28
CASKLYHEATNEKLFF